The 18 T cell receptor beta chains in this list originate from one sample, sequenced in a study of cytomegalovirus exposure and HLA in healthy donors. The protocol was immunoSEQ multiplex PCR, while the TCRdb copy is restricted to in-frame clones and leaves out a portion. The sample holds fewer than 200,000 clones, 75% to 90% seen once. Sequenced material: PBMCs. These receptor sequences come from a young woman in good health and CMV-seronegative.

The sample holds a few counts of this clone. The V gene is TRBV5-6, the J gene TRBJ1-2, with 10 bases lining up with TRBD1. This CDR3 contains 14 residues. The trim removed 3 bases at V and 8 bases at J, leaving 7 bases unmatched. CDR1 and CDR2 (germline): SGHDT, YYEEEE. CDR3 sequence reads: CASSSGQGRQGYTF. The CDR3 DNA is TGTGCCAGCAGCTCGGGACAGGGGCGTCAGGGCTACACCTTC.

The chain couples TRBV7-2 to TRBJ2-7; 15 nucleotides agree with TRBD2. The CDR3 sequence is 15 residues long. The germline gives CDR1 SGHTA, CDR2 FQGNSA. V gave up 3 bases and J gave up 7 bases; unmatched junction bases: 4. The CDR3 DNA sequence: TGTGCCAGCAGCTTCGGGACTAGCGGGAGGAGGGAGCAGTACTTC. As protein: CASSFGTSGRREQYF. Full variable domain (rest looked up from reference TRBV7-2 and TRBJ2-7): GAGVSQSPSNKVTEKGKDVELRCDPISGHTALYWYRQSLGQGLEFLIYFQGNSAPDKSGLPSDRFSAERTGGSVSTLTIQRTQQEDSAVYLCASSFGTSGRREQYFGPGTRLTVT.

The V call is TRBV9, the J call TRBJ2-7; 7 nucleotides agree with TRBD1. The V gene end was trimmed by 4 bases and the J gene end by 3 bases; junction bases not matched to a gene: 10. The CDR3 has 15 residues. Germline lookup yields CDR1 SGDLS and CDR2 YYNGEE. CDR3 sequence: CASSPSGQAFYEQYF. The CDR3, as DNA: TGTGCCAGCAGCCCGTCCGGACAGGCCTTCTACGAGCAGTACTTC. The full variable domain, rest sourced from reference TRBV9 and TRBJ2-7, is DSGVTQTPKHLITATGQRVTLRCSPRSGDLSVYWYQQSLDQGLQFLIQYYNGEERAKGNILERFSAQQFPDLHSELNLSSLELGDSALYFCASSPSGQAFYEQYFGPGTRLTVT.

This chain connects TRBV9 to TRBJ2-3; 10 bases are a match to TRBD2. Germline loops: CDR1 SGDLS, CDR2 YYNGEE. The CDR3 has 14 amino acids. V shed 4 bases, J shed 3 bases, and the junction held 2 bases outside the gene matches. The CDR3 DNA is TGTGCCAGCAGCTATAGCGGGGGGACAGATACGCAGTATTTT. As protein: CASSYSGGTDTQYF. The variable domain in full, with the rest retrieved from reference TRBV9 and TRBJ2-3, is DSGVTQTPKHLITATGQRVTLRCSPRSGDLSVYWYQQSLDQGLQFLIQYYNGEERAKGNILERFSAQQFPDLHSELNLSSLELGDSALYFCASSYSGGTDTQYFGPGTRLTVL.

This chain connects TRBV11-2 to TRBJ1-2; unclear D gene. Germline V gives CDR1 SGHAT, CDR2 FQNNGV. Trimming took off 5 bases at V and 8 bases at J, with 12 bases between the two ends. This CDR3 has 12 amino acids. The CDR3 reads CASSPDQVGYTF. In DNA, the CDR3 is TGTGCCAGCAGCCCCGACCAGGTCGGCTACACCTTC.

This clone has a single count. The rearrangement uses TRBV6-5 and TRBJ1-2, with 11 bases aligning to TRBD1. CDR3 length equals 14 residues. V lost 2 bases to trimming and J lost 7 bases; unmatched junction nucleotides: 3. Germline values: CDR1 MNHEY, CDR2 SVGAGI. DNA of the CDR3: TGTGCCAGCAGTTACCAGGACAGGGGGCCTGGCTACACCTTC. It specifies CASSYQDRGPGYTF.

This clone occurred once. The chain carries TRBV14 and TRBJ2-7; the match to TRBD1 covers 7 bases. CDR1 SGHDN and CDR2 FVKESK come from the germline V gene. Losses at the gene ends were 7 bases for V and 6 bases for J; bases not matched to a gene: 6. This CDR3 spans 12 amino acids. The CDR3 bases are TGTGCCAGCACCAGACGGGACAGCGAGCAGTACTTC. Encoded protein: CASTRRDSEQYF.

The chain has TRBV30 and TRBJ2-3; D is possibly TRBD1 (5 bases). V was pared by 7 bases and J by 0 bases, with 11 bases between. CDR1 and CDR2 (germline): GTSNPN, SVGIG (reference sequence). This CDR3 is built from 13 residues. The CDR3 spells CASTVLSTDTQYF. CDR3 coding DNA: TGTGCCTCGACAGTGCTTAGCACAGATACGCAGTATTTT.

The rearrangement joins TRBV30 to TRBJ1-4; D remains ambiguous. There are 13 residues in the CDR3. The V gene lost 3 bases and the J gene lost 7 bases, with 12 bases spanning the gap. CDR1 is GTSNPN and CDR2 is SVGIG in the germline V gene (reference sequence). The CDR3 bases are TGTGCCTGGAGCGCCCCATCTAGTGAAAAACTGTTTTTT. As protein: CAWSAPSSEKLFF.

The chain carries TRBV27 and TRBJ2-4; D gene unclear. This CDR3 comprises 11 residues. Per the germline V gene, CDR1 is MNHEY and CDR2 is SMNVEV (reference sequence). Trimming took 7 bases from V and 6 from J, leaving 7 bases between them. Here the CDR3 DNA reads TGTGCCAGCACTTCCTCAAACATTCAGTACTTC. Translating it yields CASTSSNIQYF.

The chain combines TRBV27 with TRBJ2-1; TRBD2 is a possible D gene (5 bases). The CDR3 spans 16 residues. Between the trimmed V and J ends, which lost 6 bases and 0 bases, there was a span of 15 bases. Germline-derived CDR1 and CDR2 are MNHEY and SMNVEV (reference sequence). CDR3 bases: TGTGCCAGCAGACCACTAGGACTGAGCTCCTACAATGAGCAGTTCTTC. This sequence encodes CASRPLGLSSYNEQFF.

V and J are TRBV7-9 and TRBJ2-3; 7 bases fit TRBD2. Germline V CDR1 and CDR2: SEHNR, FQNEAQ (reference sequence). The CDR3 has 17 residues. The V and J ends lost 5 bases and 3 bases, in that order; junction bases with no gene match: 14. The CDR3 DNA reads as TGTGCCAGCAGCCCCACCTACCAAGGAGCGGGAACAGATACGCAGTATTTT. It codes for CASSPTYQGAGTDTQYF.

This clone was seen a single time. The V gene is TRBV7-8, the J gene TRBJ2-3; no definite D call. V lost 4 bases, J lost 10 bases, and 9 bases lay in between. Germline V gene data show CDR1 as SGHVS and CDR2 as FQNEAQ. This CDR3 is 11 amino acids long. CDR3 protein: CASSSTRPQYF. The DNA for the CDR3 is TGTGCCAGCAGCTCCACCAGGCCGCAGTATTTT. The full variable domain, in which reference TRBV7-8 and TRBJ2-3 provide the parts outside the CDR3, is GAGVSQSPRYKVAKRGQDVALRCDPISGHVSLFWYQQALGQGPEFLTYFQNEAQLDKSGLPSDRFFAERPEGSVSTLKIQRTQQEDSAVYLCASSSTRPQYFGPGTRLTVL.

V is TRBV11-2 and J is TRBJ2-5, with D tentatively TRBD1 (6 bases). The CDR3 is 13 residues long. The germline V gene encodes CDR1 SGHAT and CDR2 FQNNGV. The V and J ends lost 2 bases and 5 bases respectively, with 9 bases between them. Written as DNA, the CDR3 is TGTGCCAGCAGCTTAAACAGGGAGGAGACCCAGTACTTC. Translation gives CASSLNREETQYF.

CDR3 DNA sequence: TGCGCCAGCAGCTTGCTCGCGGGGGGGTACAATGAGCAGTTCTTC. It yields the protein CASSLLAGGYNEQFF. The rearrangement uses TRBV5-1 and TRBJ2-1; 9 bases are shared with TRBD2. V was clipped by 1 base and J by 4 bases; unmatched bases: 3. Germline V gene sequence: CDR1 SGHRS, CDR2 YFSETQ. The CDR3 runs 15 residues.

This chain joins TRBV4-3 and TRBJ1-2, with 11 bases that match TRBD1. V shed 0 bases and J 6 bases; nucleotides not matched to a gene: 6. The CDR3 runs to 16 residues. Germline V lookup: CDR1 LGHNA, CDR2 YSLEER. The DNA of the CDR3 is TGCGCCAGCAGCCAAGATATGGGGGACAGGGGGAATGGCTACACCTTC. This gives the protein CASSQDMGDRGNGYTF.

The chain recombines TRBV19 with TRBJ2-7, with unresolved D. The CDR3 runs to 11 residues. V was pared by 5 bases and J by 2 bases, with 4 bases between. CDR1 and CDR2 from the germline V gene are LNHDA and SQIVND (reference sequence). This CDR3 is CASSSAYEQYF. In nucleotides, the CDR3 is TGTGCCAGTAGTTCGGCCTACGAGCAGTACTTC.

The count of this clone is one. The chain uses TRBV5-1 and TRBJ2-7; 12 bases are a match to TRBD2. CDR3 size: 16 residues. In germline, CDR1 is SGHRS, CDR2 YFSETQ. V was pared by 1 base and J by 2 bases, with 4 bases of the junction left unmatched. This chain's CDR3 is CASSLSTSGGTYEQYF. Here the CDR3 DNA reads TGCGCCAGCAGCTTGTCTACTAGCGGGGGGACCTACGAGCAGTACTTC.